This T cell receptor beta chain derives from a study of blood T cell repertoires in COVID-19. Overall study: Acute-phase and convalescent COVID-19 samples originated in the United States, Italy and Spain. In each case, the material was cDNA or gDNA derived from T cells, B-cell-depleted T cells, or PBMCs.

Germline V lookup: CDR1 MNHEY, CDR2 SMNVEV (reference sequence). The CDR3 loop spans 12 amino acids. V dropped 5 bases and J dropped 11 bases, with 16 bases sitting between them. In the source study's methods: Estimation of nucleated cell counts was performed using reference gene primer amplification. Some clones are missing from TCRdb's copy, which holds only in-frame ones; the method was immunoSEQ multiplex PCR. V and J calls and clone size are given by that table; D and trimming were obtained from the DNA. The top ten clones hold over 8.5% of a sample with more than 120,000 clones, around 87% of them seen once.

The sample taken for sequencing was peripheral blood. The chain employs TRBV27 and TRBJ2-7; no definite D call. The TCR sequence derives from a woman aged 45-60 years with active or convalescent COVID-19. The CDR3 reads CASSPDLFQEYF. CDR3 nucleotides: TGTGCCAGCAGTCCCGACCTTTTTCAGGAGTACTTC.